The rows below give T cell receptor beta chains drawn from one sample of a study of T cell responses to AZD1222 COVID-19 vaccine. Only in-frame clones appear in the TCRdb table, and some are missing; sequencing was by immunoSEQ multiplex PCR. The sample holds about 120,000 clones, 75% to 90% seen once. Here the sequenced sample was peripheral blood, taken on day 0 of AZD1222 vaccination. These receptors all stem from an adult in good health. Each CDR3 is given with its conserved first and last residue. A D gene is named only where the DNA matches it firmly. Expanded clones get a size class; other rows say once, few or many, or leave the size out.

CDR3	DNA	size	D	V	J
CASSLEGGSWETQYF	TGTGCCAGCAGCTTAGAAGGCGGGAGTTGGGAGACCCAGTACTTC	-	TRBD2	TRBV7-6	TRBJ2-5
CASSPPGTGRNGYTF	TGTGCCAGCAGCCCTCCCGGGACAGGGCGAAATGGCTACACCTTC	-	TRBD1	TRBV28	TRBJ1-2
CASSLGLAVVSTDTQYF	TGCGCCAGCAGCTTGGGACTAGCTGTGGTAAGCACAGATACGCAGTATTTT	-	TRBD2	TRBV5-1	TRBJ2-3
CASSTSGTGNGNEQFF	TGCGCCAGCAGCACCTCCGGGACAGGGAACGGGAATGAGCAGTTCTTC	-	TRBD1	TRBV5-1	TRBJ2-1
CASSSQRESTTGELFF	TGCGCCAGCAGCAGCCAGCGGGAGTCGACCACCGGGGAGCTGTTTTTT	-	TRBD2	TRBV5-1	TRBJ2-2
CASSPALGRGRYEQYF	TGTGCCAGCAGCCCCGCTTTGGGGAGGGGGCGTTACGAGCAGTACTTC	-	-	TRBV3-1/TRBV3-2	TRBJ2-7
CASSPYRGSTEAFF	TGTGCCAGCTCACCGTATCGGGGAAGCACTGAAGCTTTCTTT	-	-	TRBV18	TRBJ1-1
CASRGPGGEQPQHF	TGTGCCAGCAGGGGACCAGGGGGGGAACAGCCCCAGCATTTT	-	TRBD1	TRBV6-5	TRBJ1-5
CASSQGLSGTIQQFF	TGTGCCAGCAGCCAAGGATTGAGTGGGACAATTCAGCAGTTCTTC	-	-	TRBV3-1/TRBV3-2	TRBJ2-1
CASSYLVTGGHFF	TGTGCCAGCAGTTACCTAGTTACAGGGGGCCATTTCTTC	-	TRBD1	TRBV6-6	TRBJ2-1
CASSYIAREQFF	TGTGCCAGCAGTTACATTGCTCGGGAGCAGTTCTTC	-	-	TRBV6-2/TRBV6-3	TRBJ2-1
CASSLAGVGYEQYF	TGTGCCAGCAGCTTAGCGGGAGTGGGGTACGAGCAGTACTTC	-	TRBD2	TRBV5-4	TRBJ2-7
CASSEDGRGGEQFF	TGTGCCAGCAGTGAAGACGGTAGAGGTGGTGAGCAGTTCTTC	-	-	TRBV6-1	TRBJ2-1
CASSYDSGVYEKLFF	TGTGCCAGCAGTTACGACAGTGGAGTCTATGAAAAACTGTTTTTT	-	-	TRBV6-5	TRBJ1-4
CATSTGTGYEQYF	TGTGCCACCTCAACCGGGACAGGGTACGAGCAGTACTTC	once	TRBD1	TRBV24-1	TRBJ2-7
CASSEGSGRIYNEQFF	TGCGCCAGCAGTGAAGGTAGCGGGAGGATTTACAATGAGCAGTTCTTC	few	TRBD2	TRBV10-1	TRBJ2-1
CASSFSTEFNEQFF	TGTGCCAGCAGTTTCTCGACTGAGTTCAATGAGCAGTTCTTC	-	-	TRBV6-6	TRBJ2-1
CASSPSRDRAVNEQFF	TGTGCCAGCAGTCCGTCCCGGGACAGGGCTGTGAATGAGCAGTTCTTC	-	TRBD1	TRBV2	TRBJ2-1
CASSFSVRGRNQPQHF	TGTGCCAGCAGTTTCAGCGTCAGGGGCCGCAATCAGCCCCAGCATTTT	-	-	TRBV28	TRBJ1-5
CSAQSSYEQYF	TGCAGTGCTCAAAGCAGCTACGAGCAGTACTTC	-	-	TRBV20-1	TRBJ2-7
CSVAGVGTGELFF	TGCAGCGTTGCTGGGGTTGGCACCGGGGAGCTGTTTTTT	-	-	TRBV29-1	TRBJ2-2
CASSFDNSYNSPLHF	TGTGCCAGCAGTTTCGACAACTCCTATAATTCACCCCTCCACTTT	-	-	TRBV28	TRBJ1-6
CASSAWSGLSGNTIYF	TGTGCCAGCAGTGCCTGGTCAGGGCTCTCTGGAAACACCATATATTTT	-	-	TRBV2	TRBJ1-3
CASSIEPRSDYGYTF	TGTGCCAGTAGTATTGAACCCAGGTCAGACTATGGCTACACCTTC	-	-	TRBV19	TRBJ1-2
CASSLGNRGEAFF	TGTGCCAGCAGCTTAGGGAACAGGGGAGAAGCTTTCTTT	-	TRBD1	TRBV14	TRBJ1-1
CASSPGTGGGNYGYTF	TGTGCCAGCTCACCTGGGACAGGGGGCGGCAACTATGGCTACACCTTC	-	TRBD1	TRBV18	TRBJ1-2
CASSIEGWTGGPRDTQYF	TGTGCCAGTAGTATAGAAGGTTGGACGGGAGGGCCGAGGGATACGCAGTATTTT	-	TRBD2	TRBV19	TRBJ2-3
CASTLEGTGANVLTF	TGTGCCAGCACTCTTGAGGGTACTGGGGCCAACGTCCTGACTTTC	-	-	TRBV27	TRBJ2-6
CASSQEGGYNYGYTF	TGTGCCAGCAGCCAAGAGGGCGGATATAACTATGGCTACACCTTC	-	-	TRBV3-1/TRBV3-2	TRBJ1-2
CASSPFLGGNEQFF	TGTGCCAGCAGCCCCTTTTTGGGGGGCAATGAGCAGTTCTTC	-	-	TRBV3-1/TRBV3-2	TRBJ2-1
CASSSLPSSYNEQFF	TGTGCCAGCAGCTCCTTACCGAGCTCCTACAATGAGCAGTTCTTC	-	-	TRBV7-3	TRBJ2-1
CASSLADRVSEQFF	TGTGCCAGCAGCTTAGCAGACAGGGTGAGTGAGCAGTTCTTC	-	TRBD1	TRBV11-3	TRBJ2-1
CASSEPGTGGNGYTF	TGTGCCAGCAGTGAACCCGGGACAGGGGGCAATGGCTACACCTTC	-	TRBD1	TRBV6-1	TRBJ1-2
CASSQEGAGAGAGGELFF	TGTGCCAGCAGCCAAGAAGGCGCGGGAGCGGGAGCCGGCGGGGAGCTGTTTTTT	-	TRBD2	TRBV4-2	TRBJ2-2
CASSEGRTRSPKNIQYF	TGTGCCAGCAGCGAAGGGAGGACCAGAAGTCCCAAAAACATTCAGTACTTC	-	-	TRBV3-1/TRBV3-2	TRBJ2-4
CASRPGGANEKLFF	TGCGCCAGCAGACCTGGGGGGGCTAATGAAAAACTGTTTTTT	-	-	TRBV4-1	TRBJ1-4
CASISWEGGYGYTF	TGTGCCAGCATCTCATGGGAGGGCGGCTATGGCTACACCTTC	-	-	TRBV28	TRBJ1-2
CASSPRDRGLNEQFF	TGCGCCAGCAGCCCCCGGGACAGGGGGCTGAATGAGCAGTTCTTC	-	TRBD1	TRBV5-1	TRBJ2-1
CASSVGMVGGPGYTF	TGTGCCAGCAGCGTCGGTATGGTGGGAGGGCCTGGCTACACCTTC	-	-	TRBV7-2	TRBJ1-2
CASSLGGQRTGELFF	TGCGCCAGCAGCTTGGGGGGACAGCGAACCGGGGAGCTGTTTTTT	-	TRBD1	TRBV5-1	TRBJ2-2
CASSIIGTDTQYF	TGTGCCAGTAGTATAATCGGCACAGATACGCAGTATTTT	once	-	TRBV19	TRBJ2-3